These T cell receptor beta chains were read from a single sample in a study of T cell responses to AZD1222 COVID-19 vaccine. Produced via immunoSEQ multiplex PCR; TCRdb's table is partial and in-frame only. The table has about 100,000 clones, roughly nine tenths seen once. The sequencing used peripheral blood, collected on day 0 of AZD1222 vaccination. Every receptor here comes from an adult in good health. CDR3s include the opening cysteine and the closing phenylalanine or tryptophan. The order of the fields is J gene, V gene, clone size, D gene, CDR3 DNA, CDR3 protein. A D gene is named only where the DNA matches it firmly. Clone size is stated in some rows and not others, as once, few, many or a class when expanded.

J: TRBJ2-1
V: TRBV6-1
size: NA
D: NA
DNA: TGTGCCAGCAGTGAAGGGGGAGCCGGCACAACCTACAATGAGCAGTTCTTC
CDR3: CASSEGGAGTTYNEQFF

J: TRBJ2-1
V: TRBV7-8
size: NA
D: NA
DNA: TGTGCCAGCAGTCTACAGGGTTGGTTTGAGCAGTTCTTC
CDR3: CASSLQGWFEQFF

J: TRBJ2-5
V: TRBV18
size: NA
D: NA
DNA: TGTGCCAGCTCACTGGGACGGTCCCAAGAGACCCAGTACTTC
CDR3: CASSLGRSQETQYF

J: TRBJ2-7
V: TRBV4-3
size: NA
D: NA
DNA: TGCGCCAGCAGCCAAGACAGCCAGAACACCTACGAGCAGTACTTC
CDR3: CASSQDSQNTYEQYF

J: TRBJ1-5
V: TRBV28
size: NA
D: TRBD1
DNA: TGTGCCAGCAGAACAGGGGGAAGGGAACAGCCCCAGCATTTT
CDR3: CASRTGGREQPQHF

J: TRBJ1-3
V: TRBV11-2
size: NA
D: NA
DNA: TGTGCCAGCAGCTTAGCAAACACCATATATTTT
CDR3: CASSLANTIYF

J: TRBJ2-7
V: TRBV21-1
size: NA
D: NA
DNA: TGTGCCAGCCCCCGAAAGAGGGGGACCTACGAGCAGTACTTC
CDR3: CASPRKRGTYEQYF

J: TRBJ1-1
V: TRBV6-5
size: NA
D: NA
DNA: TGTGCCAGCAGTTATGGGACCCACGGAACTGAAGCTTTCTTT
CDR3: CASSYGTHGTEAFF

J: TRBJ2-6
V: TRBV6-1
size: NA
D: NA
DNA: TGTGCCAGCAGTGAAGGGCCAGGGGATGGGGCCAACGTCCTGACTTTC
CDR3: CASSEGPGDGANVLTF

J: TRBJ2-7
V: TRBV30
size: NA
D: NA
DNA: TGTGCCTGGAGTGAAGCGGCAGACTACGAGCAGTACTTC
CDR3: CAWSEAADYEQYF

J: TRBJ2-2
V: TRBV28
size: NA
D: NA
DNA: TGTGCCAGCAGTTTACTCGGTCCGGGGGAGAAGGATCGGGCCGGGGAGCTGTTTTTT
CDR3: CASSLLGPGEKDRAGELFF

J: TRBJ1-5
V: TRBV19
size: NA
D: NA
DNA: TGTGCCAGTAGTTCGCAGGGGAATCAGCCCCAGCATTTT
CDR3: CASSSQGNQPQHF

J: TRBJ2-2
V: TRBV9
size: NA
D: TRBD2
DNA: TGTGCCAGCAGCTACCTCCCGGGACTAGCGAACACCGGGGAGCTGTTTTTT
CDR3: CASSYLPGLANTGELFF

J: TRBJ2-3
V: TRBV18
size: NA
D: NA
DNA: TGTGCCAGCTCACCATTTGGTGGGGGCGGGAGTATCAGCACAGATACGCAGTATTTT
CDR3: CASSPFGGGGSISTDTQYF

J: TRBJ1-1
V: TRBV6-5
size: NA
D: NA
DNA: TGTGCCAGCAGTTACTCCCATCTGGGGGGGAACACTGAAGCTTTCTTT
CDR3: CASSYSHLGGNTEAFF

J: TRBJ2-7
V: TRBV7-6
size: NA
D: NA
DNA: TGTGCCAGCAGCCGACTAACAGGGTGGTACGAGCAGTACTTC
CDR3: CASSRLTGWYEQYF

J: TRBJ2-7
V: TRBV4-2
size: NA
D: NA
DNA: TGTGCCAGCAGCCAAGATGGGCAGGGACTCTACGAGCAGTACTTC
CDR3: CASSQDGQGLYEQYF

J: TRBJ1-3
V: TRBV30
size: NA
D: NA
DNA: TGTGCCTGGAGTTCCGGTGGAAACACCATATATTTT
CDR3: CAWSSGGNTIYF

J: TRBJ2-2
V: TRBV7-3
size: NA
D: TRBD1
DNA: TGTGCCAGCAGCTTAACGGGACAGGGCGTGTACACCGGGGAGCTGTTTTTT
CDR3: CASSLTGQGVYTGELFF

J: TRBJ1-1
V: TRBV3-1/TRBV3-2
size: NA
D: NA
DNA: TGTGCCAGCAGCCCGGGACACCGGAACACTGAAGCTTTCTTT
CDR3: CASSPGHRNTEAFF

J: TRBJ1-5
V: TRBV12-3/TRBV12-4
size: NA
D: NA
DNA: TGTGCCAGCAGTTTATTCCTCAACCAGCCCCAGCATTTT
CDR3: CASSLFLNQPQHF

J: TRBJ1-6
V: TRBV6-4
size: NA
D: NA
DNA: TGTGCCAGCAGCGTCTCCTATAATTCACCCCTCCACTTT
CDR3: CASSVSYNSPLHF

J: TRBJ1-2
V: TRBV19
size: NA
D: NA
DNA: TGTGCCAGTAGGGACAAGCCTAACTATGGCTACACCTTC
CDR3: CASRDKPNYGYTF

J: TRBJ2-1
V: TRBV29-1
size: NA
D: TRBD2
DNA: TGCAGCGGAACTAGCGGGAGGAACGAGCAGTTCTTC
CDR3: CSGTSGRNEQFF

J: TRBJ2-1
V: TRBV7-2
size: NA
D: NA
DNA: TGTGCCAGCAGCTTAGAATCTTGGAATGAGCAGTTCTTC
CDR3: CASSLESWNEQFF

J: TRBJ1-2
V: TRBV24-1
size: NA
D: NA
DNA: TGTGCCACCAGTGATAGGGGGGGGGACGGCTATGGCTACACCTTC
CDR3: CATSDRGGDGYGYTF

J: TRBJ1-1
V: TRBV30
size: NA
D: TRBD1
DNA: TGTGCCTGGAGTGTACAGGGGGCGTCTGAAGCTTTCTTT
CDR3: CAWSVQGASEAFF

J: TRBJ1-4
V: TRBV3-1/TRBV3-2
size: NA
D: NA
DNA: TGTGCCAGCAGCCAAGGGTCCAGGGAAGCTTTT
CDR3: CASSQGSREAF

J: TRBJ1-3
V: TRBV24-1
size: NA
D: NA
DNA: TGTGCCACCAGTGATGGGACGGATTGGAACACCATATATTTT
CDR3: CATSDGTDWNTIYF

J: TRBJ2-2
V: TRBV7-9
size: NA
D: NA
DNA: TGTGCCAGCACTGGACCGAAGCTTAACACCGGGGAGCTGTTTTTT
CDR3: CASTGPKLNTGELFF

J: TRBJ1-6
V: TRBV19
size: NA
D: NA
DNA: TGTGCCAGTAGTATTGACGCCCGGGGTTCACCCCTCCACTTT
CDR3: CASSIDARGSPLHF

J: TRBJ1-4
V: TRBV4-1
size: NA
D: TRBD1
DNA: TGCGCCAGCAGCCCGATGACAGGGGGTTATGAAAAACTGTTTTTT
CDR3: CASSPMTGGYEKLFF

J: TRBJ2-7
V: TRBV6-6
size: few
D: NA
DNA: TGTGCCAGCAGTACCCGGGAGAGCTACGAGCAGTACTTC
CDR3: CASSTRESYEQYF

J: TRBJ1-2
V: TRBV7-9
size: NA
D: TRBD1
DNA: TGTGCCAGCAGCTTAGGTGGACAGGGGGCTAACTATGGCTACACCTTC
CDR3: CASSLGGQGANYGYTF

J: TRBJ2-1
V: TRBV7-2
size: NA
D: NA
DNA: TGTGCCAGCAGCCCCCCGGGACAAGGTCGAGGGAATGAGCAGTTCTTC
CDR3: CASSPPGQGRGNEQFF

J: TRBJ2-1
V: TRBV27
size: NA
D: TRBD2
DNA: TGTGCCAGCAGTCCCTCACATCTACTAGCGGGAGCCTACAATGAGCAGTTCTTC
CDR3: CASSPSHLLAGAYNEQFF

J: TRBJ2-7
V: TRBV7-9
size: NA
D: TRBD2
DNA: TGTGCCAGCAGAGGGGAAACAGCGGGAGATGAGCAGTACTTC
CDR3: CASRGETAGDEQYF

J: TRBJ2-1
V: TRBV2
size: few
D: NA
DNA: TGTGCCAGCGGATTGCAGAGAGTAGTGAACAATGAGCAGTTCTTC
CDR3: CASGLQRVVNNEQFF

J: TRBJ1-1
V: TRBV19
size: NA
D: NA
DNA: TGTGCCAGTAGTATAGCTACCCGGACATTGAACACTGAAGCTTTCTTT
CDR3: CASSIATRTLNTEAFF

J: TRBJ2-1
V: TRBV4-1
size: NA
D: TRBD2
DNA: TGCGCCAGCAGCCAAGCTCTCGGGACTAGCGCCTACAATGAGCAGTTCTTC
CDR3: CASSQALGTSAYNEQFF

J: TRBJ1-1
V: TRBV27
size: NA
D: TRBD1
DNA: TGTGCCAGCAGACGGCAGGGGGCAACTTTCTTT
CDR3: CASRRQGATFF

J: TRBJ2-7
V: TRBV5-5
size: NA
D: NA
DNA: TGTGCCAGCAGCTTGGGTACGGGTTCAGACTACGAGCAGTACTTC
CDR3: CASSLGTGSDYEQYF

J: TRBJ2-3
V: TRBV7-8
size: NA
D: TRBD2
DNA: TGTGCCAGCAGCTTAGTGCTAGCGGCAGATACGCAGTATTTT
CDR3: CASSLVLAADTQYF

J: TRBJ2-5
V: TRBV19
size: NA
D: NA
DNA: TGTGCCAGTAGTATAGATCTCACAGAATGGGAGAGGACCCAGTACTTC
CDR3: CASSIDLTEWERTQYF

J: TRBJ1-5
V: TRBV6-1
size: few
D: NA
DNA: TGTGCCAGCAGTGAAGGGGGGGACAATCAGCCCCAGCATTTT
CDR3: CASSEGGDNQPQHF

J: TRBJ1-1
V: TRBV7-2
size: NA
D: NA
DNA: TGTGCCAGCAGCTTTCTCACCGGGATGAACACTGAAGCTTTCTTT
CDR3: CASSFLTGMNTEAFF

J: TRBJ2-7
V: TRBV7-2
size: NA
D: TRBD1
DNA: TGTGCCAGCAGCCCAGGACAGGGAACCGACGAGCAGTACTTC
CDR3: CASSPGQGTDEQYF

J: TRBJ1-1
V: TRBV11-2
size: NA
D: NA
DNA: TGTGCCAGCTGTAGGGATTTGAACACTGAAGCTTTCTTT
CDR3: CASCRDLNTEAFF

J: TRBJ2-7
V: TRBV28
size: NA
D: TRBD2
DNA: TGTGCCAGCACCTCAACGGGAGGTGGAGGCTCCTACGAGCAGTACTTC
CDR3: CASTSTGGGGSYEQYF

J: TRBJ2-2
V: TRBV27
size: NA
D: TRBD1
DNA: TGTGCCAGCAGTTTGAGGGGACGGGACAGGGCTTCCGGGGAGCTGTTTTTT
CDR3: CASSLRGRDRASGELFF

J: TRBJ1-2
V: TRBV25-1
size: once
D: TRBD1
DNA: TGTGCCAGCTCACAGGGGTCCAGGGGCTACACCTTC
CDR3: CASSQGSRGYTF

J: TRBJ2-7
V: TRBV5-6
size: NA
D: NA
DNA: TGTGCCAGCAGCGCATTCTCCTACGAGCAGTACTTC
CDR3: CASSAFSYEQYF